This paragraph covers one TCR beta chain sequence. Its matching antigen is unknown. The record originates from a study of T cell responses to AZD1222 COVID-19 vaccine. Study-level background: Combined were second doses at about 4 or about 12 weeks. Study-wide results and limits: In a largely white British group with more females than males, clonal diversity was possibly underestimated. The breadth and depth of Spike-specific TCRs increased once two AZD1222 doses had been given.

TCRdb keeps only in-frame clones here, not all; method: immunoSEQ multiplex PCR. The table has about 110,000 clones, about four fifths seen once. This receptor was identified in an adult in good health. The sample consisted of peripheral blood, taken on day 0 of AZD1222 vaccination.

In DNA form, the CDR3 reads TGTGCTAGTGTTGCTGGGGCTGTTTGTTTTAGCTCCTACGAGCAGTACTTC. This codes for CASVAGAVCFSSYEQYF. The genes are TRBV12-5 and TRBJ2-7; D is possibly TRBD1 (5 bases). Per the germline V gene, CDR1 is LGHNT and CDR2 is FRNRAP. The CDR3 extends over 17 amino acids. Trimming removed 7 bases from V and 0 bases from J, with 22 bases in between.